This T cell receptor beta chain was found in a study of T cells in tumors after PD-1 blockade (dated by TCRdb to about 2019). With regard to the full study: Patients with prior checkpoint blockade, systemic immunosuppressant use, or recent radiotherapy or other anti-cancer therapy within 4 weeks were excluded. A subset of patients also received ongoing daily vismodegib 150 mg during anti-PD-1 treatment. An average of approximately 28,000 TCR templates (range about 554-99,264) and under 6,500 unique clonotypes was obtained for tumor samples, roughly 20-fold deeper than single-cell TCR sequencing. The study performed paired single-cell RNA and TCR sequencing on site-matched tumors from BCC or SCC patients before and after anti-PD-1 therapy. RECIST version 1.1 was used to evaluate clinical response.

Regarding this clone: Its specific antigen is unknown. The sample holds no much larger clone one base away, and base qualities are not on file.

Germline trimming: 2 bases from V, 2 bases from J; junction bases outside gene matches: 10. Counted from cysteine to phenylalanine, this CDR3 has 18 amino acids. The DNA shown is the 54-base CDR3, in frame from base 1. Looking up the germline V gene yields CDR1 SGHTS and CDR2 YDEGEE. The immunoSEQ platform was used to carry out deep TCRbeta sequencing. Concerning the study's data processing: For further analysis, only productive rearrangements were exported out of the immunoSEQ Analyzer. Clones with significant expansion or contraction between timepoints were called with a two-sided binomial test at Bonferroni-corrected P below 0.01. T cell phenotypes were assigned to bulk TCRbeta clonotypes by matching the clonotypes to single-cell RNA+TCR-seq clones with the same TCRbeta sequence. Tumor enrichment of a clone was calculated by dividing the clone's tumor frequency by the clone's PBMC frequency, both taken from bulk TCR sequencing. TCRs were grouped by GLIPH into specificity groups, defined as clusters of distinct TCRs likely recognizing common antigens via shared CDR3 motifs. Drawn from immuneACCESS, this table holds only the in-frame rearrangements with V and J called that TCRdb kept. Clones are partly lost; checked studies trace under half to an unresolved V gene and leave the rest unexplained. The DNA was the basis for D and trimming; V, J and clone size are from that table. In all, the sample holds about 3,800 clones, and less than 70% of those were seen once. The ten largest clones represent 60% to 80% of the sample.

Broad study findings and their caveats: About 40% of the TCR clonotypes from tumors also showed up in blood, and some novel exhausted tumor clones were present in pre-treatment blood, which suggests peripheral recruitment. Comparisons between pre- and post-treatment samples were the only ones where clonal replacement appeared, with none seen between two pre-treatment samples, a pattern that argues against artifacts from biopsy timing or location. Exhausted CD8+ clones expanded after therapy were mostly novel clonotypes undetected pre-treatment, suggesting clonal replacement rather than reinvigoration of pre-existing clones. Where the novel T cell clones came from was not identified, and possible sources could include lymphoid organs or rare unexpanded clones inside the tumor or in the tumor periphery. In squamous cell carcinoma, about half of expanded exhausted clones were novel versus about 30% of other expanded CD8+ clones.

The time point label for this specimen denotes: after anti-PD-1 therapy. Before and after PD-1 blockade, tumor biopsies came from the same primary tumor, making the samples site-matched. Patients received pembrolizumab 200 mg every 3 weeks or cemiplimab 350 mg every 2 weeks. Post-treatment squamous cell carcinoma samples were collected on average 31 days after treatment start, so that early T cell dynamics were captured. Genomic DNA extracted from tumor biopsies or peripheral blood was used for bulk TCRbeta sequencing, with input ranging from roughly 616 ng to 6,004 ng. To detect rare clonotypes with greater sensitivity than single-cell TCR sequencing, bulk TCRbeta sequencing was done on the leftover biopsy material. Histologically proven advanced or metastatic basal or squamous cell carcinoma was present in all patients, all of whom were poor candidates for surgical resection. The squamous cell carcinoma cohort comprised a handful of patients with serial tumor biopsies taken during anti-PD-1 treatment. Fresh biopsies were taken from the primary tumor site, and part of the biopsy material was kept in RNAlater for exome and bulk TCR sequencing.

The sample was tumor tissue, taken after anti-PD-1 treatment. The sequence was collected from a human donor with cutaneous squamous cell carcinoma. Recombination connected TRBV5-8 to TRBJ2-3; 11 bases in the junction line up with TRBD2. The CDR3 corresponds to CASSLRLAGGRTTDTQYF. The sequence in DNA is TGTGCCAGCAGCTTAAGGCTAGCGGGGGGCAGAACCACAGATACGCAGTATTTT.